These 2 T cell receptor beta chains were sequenced from one sample in a study of T cell responses to AZD1222 COVID-19 vaccine. Profiling relied on immunoSEQ multiplex PCR, and the TCRdb table lists in-frame clones only, not all of them. The table lists about 86,000 clones, approximately 78% of them singletons. The sample was peripheral blood, taken on day 0 of AZD1222 vaccination. These receptor sequences come from an adult in good health.

The chain combines TRBV29-1 with TRBJ2-7; TRBD2 aligns across 14 bases. J lost 0 bases, V lost 3 bases, and 1 base had no gene match. From germline, CDR1 is SQVTM and CDR2 ANQGSEA. The CDR3 contains 15 residues. In DNA form, the CDR3 reads TGCAGCGTTGAGGGGACTAGCGGGAGCTCCTACGAGCAGTACTTC. Its translation is CSVEGTSGSSYEQYF.

The chain couples TRBV3-1 (or the pseudogene TRBV3-2) to TRBJ1-2; possibly TRBD1 for D (6 bases). The CDR3 has 14 residues. The germline V gene has CDR1 LGHDT and CDR2 YNNKEL (reference sequence). V lost 3 bases and J lost 7, with 15 bases in between. The CDR3 here is CASSHPRGGGGYTF. The CDR3 DNA reads as TGTGCCAGCAGCCACCCGAGGGGGGGTGGTGGCTACACCTTC.